This TCR beta chain was retrieved from a study of regulatory T cells in long-lasting Graves disease (dated by TCRdb to the early 2020s). Study-level background: Persistent Graves' disease was defined as antithyroid drug treatment for over 5 years with persistently positive TSH receptor autoantibodies. Peripheral blood TCR sequencing and RNA sequencing compared persistent Graves' disease patients with newly diagnosed Graves' disease patients. The study was registered as a clinical trial and conducted in China. A total of around 35 samples underwent TCR sequencing, from about 13 patients with persistent Graves' disease and 20 or so patients with newly diagnosed Graves' disease. Antithyroid drugs had been taken for roughly 10 years on average by persistent Graves' disease patients in the clinical cohort.

The sample's time point label is to be understood as: persistent/refractory GD, antithyroid drugs over 5 years with positive TRAb. RNA was extracted from PBMCs in TRIzol for both TCR sequencing and RNA sequencing. Graves' disease was diagnosed according to American Thyroid Association guidelines. Patients for the study were recruited at an endocrinology department in Xi'an, China. Each patient gave about 9.1 milliliters of peripheral blood, collected in an EDTA anticoagulant tube. PBMCs were isolated by Ficoll Paque Plus density gradient separation without further T cell sorting. An Agilent 2100 Bioanalyzer and agarose gel were used to check RNA quality, while a NanoDrop 2000 measured RNA concentration. Libraries were made using multiplex PCR. This sample was sequenced with an Illumina HiSeq 4000. iRepertoire HTBI primers and Arm-PCR amplification of CDR3 regions were used to construct TCR beta libraries. Gel purification was performed on PCR products prior to sequencing. In the authors' own workflow: Gene usage analysis of CDR3 amino acid clonotypes used the 60 to 75 TRBV and about 14 TRBJ segments found across samples. COPE and FqMerger were used to merge filtered high-quality paired reads into contigs. BLAST was used to align contigs to IMGT TRBV, TRBD and TRBJ reference genes, and CDR3 was defined according to IMGT. Any clonotype with a frequency above 0.1% was classified as a highly expanded clone. Shannon entropy was used to measure repertoire diversity, and the Gini coefficient was used to measure V-J evenness. Clonotypes shared by more than one individual were considered public. TCRdb reanalyzed the raw reads on its own, using fastp at Q25 for trimming and MiXCR for clone calling, and kept in-frame beta chains. When rows share a CDR3 protein, they turn into one entry using the most common DNA and genes. TCRdb, not the original authors, processed these V and J calls. Recorded for this sample are roughly 400,000 distinct CDR3 sequences; approximately 22% of them occurred a single time. Roughly an eighth of the sample rests with the top ten.

Overall results and qualifications from the work: Persistent Graves' disease patients showed lower TCR Shannon entropy and fewer highly expanded clones than newly diagnosed patients, suggesting clonal expansion. Because the primary lesion, thyroid tissue, could not be accessed, the study looked at peripheral blood alone. The authors noted that the small sample size was a limitation that may lower accuracy. Persistent disease showed preferential use of TRBV28, TRBJ1-2 and TRBJ2-5, whereas newly diagnosed disease favored TRBV20-1 and TRBJ2-1. Persistent patients shared more public clonotypes among themselves (around 3,000) than newly diagnosed patients did (more than 950). Sequencing and analysis were limited to the TCR beta chain.

Based on the germline V gene, the CDR1 and CDR2 sequences are KGHDR and SFDVKD. The CDR3 runs 13 amino acids, cysteine and phenylalanine included. The kept DNA is CDR3 alone, 39 bases in frame from the first base. About this clonotype itself: No antigen is known for it. The junction departs from germline at one end; a sequencing error may be responsible.

Rearrangement joined TRBV24-1 to TRBJ2-2; perhaps TRBD2 is the D gene, with 6 bases matching. The sample consisted of peripheral blood mononuclear cells (PBMCs), taken when the disease was refractory, from a patient treated with antithyroid drugs. This TCR was sampled from a female donor with Graves disease. The CDR3 is CATSDFEGGELLF. Read as DNA, the sequence is TGTGCCACCAGTGATTTTGAGGGCGGGGAGCTGCTTTTT.